Following are 2 T cell receptor beta chains from one sample sequenced in a study of cytotoxic CD8 clonotypes in ibrutinib-treated CLL. The assay was immunoSEQ multiplex PCR, and TCRdb's table has in-frame clones only and misses some. The repertoire holds around 140,000 clones, over 75% seen once, with 7.6% in the top ten. The specimen was PBMCs, collected after 36 months of ibrutinib treatment. These receptors all stem from a human donor with chronic lymphocytic leukemia.

The chain employs TRBV10-3 and TRBJ2-3; D perhaps matches TRBD2 (6 bases). V gave up 8 bases and J gave up 3 bases, with 24 bases separating them. This CDR3 spans 17 amino acids. CDR1 ENHRY and CDR2 SYGVKD come from the germline V gene. Here the CDR3 DNA reads TGTGCCATCTCCAATTCGCCAGGACTAAAGCAGACAGATACGCAGTATTTT. Its translation is CAISNSPGLKQTDTQYF.

The gene calls are TRBV7-9 and TRBJ2-7; maybe TRBD1 (6 bases). The CDR3 extends over 13 amino acids. The V end was cut by 5 bases, the J end by 0 bases, with 8 bases between. The germline CDR1 and CDR2 sequences are SEHNR and FQNEAQ (reference sequence). The CDR3 coding sequence is TGTGCCAGCAGCGGACAGAGCTCCTACGAGCAGTACTTC. Translating it yields CASSGQSSYEQYF.